The rows below give T cell receptor beta chains drawn from one sample of a study of graft-versus-host responses after intestinal transplantation. Assay: immunoSEQ multiplex PCR; the TCRdb copy retains only in-frame clones and omits some. The table has roughly 50,000 clones, roughly nine tenths seen once. Source: PBMCs, taken 650 to 690 days after intestinal transplant. Receptors were obtained from a human patient who received an intestinal transplant, so some T cells may come from the graft donor. The CDR3 runs from the conserved cysteine through the conserved F or W. D genes are given only for firm matches. A clone size is listed for some rows: how often the clone was seen (once, few, many), or a class if it is expanded.

>.|TRBV9|TRBJ1-2|.
CASSVDGGDLYGYTF
TGTGCCAGCAGCGTAGACGGGGGGGACCTCTATGGCTACACCTTC
>.|TRBV12-5|TRBJ2-6|.
CASGLVSGTASGANVLTF
TGTGCTAGTGGTTTGGTATCGGGGACCGCCTCTGGGGCCAACGTCCTGACTTTC
>.|TRBV6-1|TRBJ2-7|.
CASFGYEQYF
TGTGCCAGCTTTGGCTACGAGCAGTACTTC
>.|TRBV6-5|TRBJ1-6|.
CASSYVGNSPLHF
TGTGCCAGCAGTTACGTGGGGAATTCACCCCTCCACTTT
>.|TRBV9|TRBJ1-2|.
CASSVQPGFNYGYTF
TGTGCCAGCAGCGTCCAACCGGGGTTTAACTATGGCTACACCTTC
>TRBD2|TRBV7-9|TRBJ2-3|.
CASSPRLAGGTDTQYF
TGTGCCAGCAGCCCTCGACTAGCGGGGGGCACAGATACGCAGTATTTT
>TRBD2|TRBV7-9|TRBJ2-7|.
CASSLYSGTYEQYF
TGTGCCAGCAGCTTATATAGCGGGACCTACGAGCAGTACTTC
>TRBD1|TRBV5-6|TRBJ1-2|few
CASSKGQAYGYTF
TGTGCCAGCAGCAAGGGACAGGCCTATGGCTACACCTTC
>TRBD2|TRBV19|TRBJ2-5|.
CASSIPGTTGLYF
TGTGCCAGTAGTATTCCCGGGACTACTGGGCTGTACTTC
>.|TRBV11-3|TRBJ1-2|.
CASSLLSGDGYTF
TGTGCCAGCAGCTTATTGTCCGGGGATGGCTACACCTTC
>TRBD2|TRBV18|TRBJ2-3|.
CASSPTSGGGTDTQYF
TGTGCCAGCTCACCGACTAGCGGGGGGGGCACAGATACGCAGTATTTT
>.|TRBV7-2|TRBJ2-5|.
CASSPPGIEETQYF
TGTGCCAGCAGCCCCCCGGGAATCGAAGAGACCCAGTACTTC
>TRBD2|TRBV2|TRBJ2-2|once
CASLQRETTGELFF
TGTGCCAGCTTACAGCGGGAGACCACCGGGGAGCTGTTTTTT
>.|TRBV9|TRBJ1-1|.
CASSGQGRAAFF
TGTGCCAGCAGCGGCCAGGGGCGGGCGGCTTTCTTT
>TRBD2|TRBV10-3|TRBJ2-3|few
CAISTSVADTQYF
TGTGCCATCAGTACTAGCGTAGCAGATACGCAGTATTTT
>.|TRBV7-2|TRBJ1-4|.
CASSSWGDIATNEKLFF
TGTGCCAGCAGCTCCTGGGGGGACATTGCAACTAATGAAAAACTGTTTTTT
>TRBD2|TRBV11-2|TRBJ2-3|.
CASSWTSGRSTDTQYF
TGTGCCAGCAGCTGGACTAGCGGGAGGAGCACAGATACGCAGTATTTT
>.|TRBV19|TRBJ1-5|.
CASSITKGNQPQHF
TGTGCCAGTAGTATCACTAAGGGGAATCAGCCCCAGCATTTT
>TRBD2|TRBV29-1|TRBJ2-5|.
CSVARTSGGLQETQYF
TGCAGCGTTGCTCGAACTAGCGGGGGGCTTCAAGAGACCCAGTACTTC
>.|TRBV6-6|TRBJ1-1|.
CATNGQGIAEAFF
TGTGCCACAAACGGGCAGGGTATCGCTGAAGCTTTCTTT
>TRBD2|TRBV5-1|TRBJ2-7|.
CASNRLAGAYEQYF
TGCGCCAGTAACCGTCTAGCGGGGGCCTACGAGCAGTACTTC
>.|TRBV7-7|TRBJ2-5|.
CASSLGAGGLGGAETQYF
TGTGCCAGCAGCTTAGGGGCCGGGGGTCTCGGGGGCGCTGAGACCCAGTACTTC
>.|TRBV7-9|TRBJ2-1|.
CASSNRPALTMVNEQFF
TGTGCCAGCAGCAACCGACCGGCCCTAACGATGGTCAATGAGCAGTTCTTC
>.|TRBV7-9|TRBJ1-3|.
CASSLVSGPVGNTIYF
TGTGCCAGCAGCTTAGTCTCCGGGCCCGTGGGAAACACCATATATTTT
>.|TRBV20-1|TRBJ2-1|.
CSARPTNEQFF
TGCAGTGCTAGACCGACCAATGAGCAGTTCTTC
>TRBD2|TRBV4-2|TRBJ2-3|few
CASSQDRGGPGDTQYF
TGTGCCAGCAGCCAAGATCGGGGGGGGCCTGGAGATACGCAGTATTTT
>TRBD2|TRBV6-4|TRBJ2-3|.
CASSATSGGVDTQYF
TGTGCCAGCAGTGCGACTAGCGGGGGGGTAGATACGCAGTATTTT
>TRBD1|TRBV10-1|TRBJ1-1|.
CASSEDGDREAFF
TGCGCCAGCAGTGAGGACGGGGACAGGGAAGCTTTCTTT
>TRBD1|TRBV11-2|TRBJ2-7|.
CASSLAGGSYEQYF
TGTGCCAGCAGCTTGGCAGGGGGCTCCTACGAGCAGTACTTC
>.|TRBV18|TRBJ1-3|.
CASSLRSSGNTIYF
TGTGCCAGCTCACTAAGATCCTCTGGAAACACCATATATTTT
>.|TRBV5-6|TRBJ1-4|few
CASSFNSPGEKLFF
TGTGCCAGCAGCTTCAACAGTCCTGGGGAAAAACTGTTTTTT
>.|TRBV11-2|TRBJ1-6|.
CASSSNSPLHF
TGTGCCAGCAGCTCCAATTCACCCCTCCACTTT
>TRBD1|TRBV18|TRBJ2-7|.
CASSPSQGFSEQYF
TGTGCCAGCTCACCATCACAGGGGTTTTCCGAGCAGTACTTC
>TRBD1|TRBV7-9|TRBJ1-1|.
CASSYEGQAYTEAFF
TGTGCCAGCAGCTACGAGGGACAGGCCTACACTGAAGCTTTCTTT
>.|TRBV7-2|TRBJ2-7|few
CASSLVGGAGFSYEQYF
TGTGCCAGCAGCTTAGTCGGGGGTGCTGGGTTCTCCTACGAGCAGTACTTC
>.|TRBV6-1|TRBJ2-5|.
CASSRGIGETQYF
TGTGCCAGCAGCAGAGGGATAGGAGAGACCCAGTACTTC
>TRBD1|TRBV2|TRBJ2-7|.
CASSSTGVHEQYF
TGTGCCAGCAGTAGCACAGGGGTACACGAGCAGTACTTC
>.|TRBV5-1|TRBJ2-7|.
CASSLEGEAPYEQYF
TGCGCCAGCAGCTTGGAGGGTGAGGCCCCATACGAGCAGTACTTC
>TRBD1|TRBV6-4|TRBJ2-2|.
CASSEEGANTGELFF
TGTGCCAGCAGTGAAGAGGGGGCAAACACCGGGGAGCTGTTTTTT
>TRBD2|TRBV4-1|TRBJ2-7|.
CASSQGTSGGTTLSYEQYF
TGCGCCAGCAGCCAAGGGACTAGCGGGGGGACAACCCTCTCCTACGAGCAGTACTTC
>TRBD1|TRBV2|TRBJ1-1|.
CASSNRGDTEAFF
TGTGCCAGCAGTAACAGGGGGGACACTGAAGCTTTCTTT